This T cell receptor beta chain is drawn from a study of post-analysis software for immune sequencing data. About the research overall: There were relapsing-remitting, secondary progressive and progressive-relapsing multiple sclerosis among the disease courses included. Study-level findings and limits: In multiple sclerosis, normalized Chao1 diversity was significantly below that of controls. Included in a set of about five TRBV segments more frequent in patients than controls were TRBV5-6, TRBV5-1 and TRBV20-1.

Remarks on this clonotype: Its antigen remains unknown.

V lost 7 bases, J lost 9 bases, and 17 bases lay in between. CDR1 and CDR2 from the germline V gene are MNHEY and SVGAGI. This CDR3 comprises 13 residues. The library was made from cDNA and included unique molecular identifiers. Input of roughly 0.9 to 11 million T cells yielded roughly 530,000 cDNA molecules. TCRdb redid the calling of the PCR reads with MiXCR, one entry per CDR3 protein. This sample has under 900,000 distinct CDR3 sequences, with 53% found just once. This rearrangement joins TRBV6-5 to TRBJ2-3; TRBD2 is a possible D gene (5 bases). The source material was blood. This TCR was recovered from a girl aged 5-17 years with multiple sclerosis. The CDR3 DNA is TGTGCCAGCACTAGAGGGCTCGGCGGGACGCAGTATTTT. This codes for CASTRGLGGTQYF.